These 15 T cell receptor beta chains were all obtained from the same sample, sequenced in a study of neurological immune-mediated disorders. TCRdb independently ran MiXCR on the 5' RACE reads; one entry per CDR3 protein. The sample includes approximately 46,000 distinct CDR3 sequences, about 9.4% seen only once; the top ten take over 4%. The sequenced sample was PBMCs. Receptors were obtained from an older man with HTLV-1-associated myelopathy (HAM/TSP).

The rearrangement uses TRBV28 and TRBJ2-7; D perhaps matches TRBD1 (5 bases). Germline loops: CDR1 MDHEN, CDR2 SYDVKM. The CDR3 consists of 13 residues. V was pared by 8 bases and J by 6 bases, with 17 bases between. DNA of the CDR3: TGTGCCAGCTCTAGGCCAGGACATGGCGAGCAGTACTTC. This translates into CASSRPGHGEQYF.

This clonotype was recorded at least ten times. The chain employs TRBV20-1 and TRBJ2-7; D perhaps matches TRBD1 (5 bases). CDR1 and CDR2 (germline): DFQATT, SNEGSKA (reference sequence). The V gene lost 6 bases and the J gene lost 5 bases, with 17 bases spanning the gap. This CDR3 has 13 residues. The CDR3 DNA reads TGCAGTGCAAACCCGACAGAGGACAACGAGCAGTACTTC. Protein product: CSANPTEDNEQYF.

About this clonotype itself: A much larger clone sits a single nucleotide away, making a read error possible. The chain recombines TRBV11-2 with TRBJ2-3; 8 nucleotides line up with TRBD1. This CDR3 has 18 residues. V was clipped by 3 bases and J by 0 bases; unmatched bases: 11. CDR1 is SGHAT and CDR2 is FQNNGV in the germline V gene. CDR3 amino acids: CASSFLRQGLSSTDTQYF. CDR3 DNA: TGTGCCAGCAGCTTCCTGCGACAGGGGCTCTCTAGCACAGATACGCAGTATTTT.

The sample holds many counts of this clonotype. The chain carries TRBV7-2 and TRBJ2-3; D remains ambiguous. Looked up from germline, CDR1 is SGHTA and CDR2 is FQGNSA. The length of the CDR3 is 15 residues. V shed 1 base and J shed 2 bases, with 10 bases lying between them. This chain's CDR3 is CASSLEGLATDTQYF. The DNA of the CDR3 is TGTGCCAGCAGCTTAGAGGGATTGGCCACAGATACGCAGTATTTT.

This clonotype showed up many times. The V call is TRBV10-3, the J call TRBJ1-1; 8 bases are shared with TRBD1. This CDR3 contains 14 residues. CDR1 and CDR2 from the germline V gene are ENHRY and SYGVKD. The junction had 2 bases not matched to a gene; V was cut back by 4 bases and J by 1 base. This CDR3 reads CAISVQGENTEAFF. CDR3 DNA sequence: TGTGCCATCAGTGTACAGGGGGAGAACACTGAAGCTTTCTTT.

This clonotype was recorded many times. V is TRBV7-7 and J is TRBJ2-3, with D possibly matching TRBD1 (6 bases). V was cut by 3 bases and J by 4 bases, with 14 bases left in between. CDR1 and CDR2 from the germline V gene are SSHAT and FNYEAQ (reference sequence). The CDR3 extends over 15 amino acids. The CDR3 DNA is TGTGCCAGCAGCTTCTCAGGGGCCCCCGCAGATACGCAGTATTTT. Translating gives CASSFSGAPADTQYF.

The V call is TRBV28, the J call TRBJ1-2, with a tentative D call TRBD1 (5 bases). Trimming removed 3 bases at V and 6 bases at J, with 17 bases between. Germline V gene lookup returns CDR1 MDHEN and CDR2 SYDVKM. The CDR3 length is 15 residues. The CDR3 DNA is TGTGCCAGCAGTTTGGAGGGCAGGGCGTATGATGGCTACACCTTC. Protein product: CASSLEGRAYDGYTF.

This clonotype was seen only a few times. The chain uses TRBV24-1 and TRBJ2-1, with TRBD2 matching 10 bases. V trimming: 5 bases; J trimming: 5 bases; junction bases outside the gene matches: 5. CDR3 size: 15 residues. The V gene's germline CDR1 is KGHDR and CDR2 SFDVKD. The CDR3: CATSASGSLNNEQFF. DNA of the CDR3: TGTGCCACCAGTGCTAGCGGGAGCCTCAACAATGAGCAGTTCTTC.

This chain joins TRBV28 and TRBJ2-1; D may be TRBD2 (6 bases). V was cut by 2 bases and J by 1 base, with 18 bases left in between. Germline lookup yields CDR1 MDHEN and CDR2 SYDVKM. This CDR3 has 18 residues. CDR3 in DNA: TGTGCCAGCAGTTTAGGGGGAGCCGGACTAAATTCCTACAATGAGCAGTTCTTC. Its protein is CASSLGGAGLNSYNEQFF. The full variable domain, completed using reference TRBV28 and TRBJ2-1, is DVKVTQSSRYLVKRTGEKVFLECVQDMDHENMFWYRQDPGLGLRLIYFSYDVKMKEKGDIPEGYSVSREKKERFSLILESASTNQTSMYLCASSLGGAGLNSYNEQFFGPGTRLTVL.

This clonotype has ten or more counts. CDR3 sequence (DNA): TGTGCCAGCAGTTACGCGAACCCGCCTATTAAGCAGTATTTT. It specifies CASSYANPPIKQYF. The genes are TRBV6-5 and TRBJ2-3; D remains ambiguous. CDR3 length: 14 amino acids. Trimming left V 2 bases short and J 11 bases short, with 17 bases between. In germline, CDR1 is MNHEY, CDR2 SVGAGI.

This clonotype has ten or more counts. The V gene is TRBV3-1, the J gene TRBJ2-3, with D perhaps matching TRBD1 (6 bases). Germline assignment: CDR1 LGHDT and CDR2 YNNKEL (reference sequence). This CDR3 has 16 residues. V gave up 4 bases and J gave up 5 bases, with 19 bases separating them. CDR3 in DNA: TGTGCCAGCAGCCGCGGAACAGGGTCTTCAGTAGATACGCAGTATTTT. Encoded protein: CASSRGTGSSVDTQYF.

This clonotype was recorded at least ten times. The V call is TRBV5-6, the J call TRBJ2-5; 8 nucleotides line up with TRBD1. The CDR3 is 14 residues long. Trimming removed 1 base from V and 7 bases from J; junction bases left unmatched: 6. Germline loops: CDR1 SGHDT, CDR2 YYEEEE. As DNA, the CDR3 is TGTGCCAGCAGCTTGCGGGACAGGTTCTCGACCCAGTACTTC. It is translated as CASSLRDRFSTQYF.

This clonotype was observed at least ten times. The gene calls are TRBV5-1 and TRBJ2-7, with 8 bases aligning to TRBD2. V lost 4 bases to trimming and J lost 5 bases; unmatched junction nucleotides: 17. CDR3 size: 17 residues. The germline V gene encodes CDR1 SGHRS and CDR2 YFSETQ. CDR3 coding DNA: TGCGCCAGCAGCCCTCTGGGGGTAGCGGGACCAGAAAACGAGCAGTACTTC. Amino acids: CASSPLGVAGPENEQYF.

This clonotype was detected ten times or more. The genes are TRBV6-6 and TRBJ1-6; the match to TRBD1 covers 9 bases. With V trimmed by 2 bases and J by 10 bases, 9 bases remained unmatched. Looked up from germline, CDR1 is MNHNY and CDR2 is SVGAGI (reference sequence). The CDR3 contains 16 residues. CDR3 loop: CASSYRSTGGESPLHF. For the CDR3, the DNA is TGTGCCAGCAGTTACCGTTCCACAGGGGGCGAATCACCCCTCCACTTT.

This sequence joins TRBV6-2 or TRBV6-3 and TRBJ2-3; 10 nucleotides match TRBD2. The CDR3 spans 16 residues. V trimming: 2 bases; J trimming: 4 bases; junction bases outside the gene matches: 6. Germline lookup yields CDR1 MNHEY and CDR2 SVGEGT. The CDR3 loop is CASSYPLAGVSDTQYF. The CDR3 nucleotides read TGTGCCAGCAGTTACCCCCTAGCGGGAGTATCAGATACGCAGTATTTT.